Included here is one T cell receptor beta chain sequence, with context. Assay: immunoSEQ multiplex PCR; the TCRdb copy retains only in-frame clones and omits some. The sample includes 70,000 to 85,000 clones, 92% seen only once; the top ten take around 0.3%. This entry belongs to a study of technical replicates of blood from several donors. The clonotype originates from a human donor in good health. The sample was T cells isolated from PBMCs.

CDR3 region: CATSRDMGLAGPSTDTQYF. CDR3 in DNA: TGTGCCACCAGCAGAGATATGGGACTAGCGGGGCCTAGCACAGATACGCAGTATTTT. The gene calls are TRBV15 and TRBJ2-3, with 13 bases lining up with TRBD2. V was pared by 0 bases and J by 0 bases, with 6 bases of the junction left unmatched. CDR3 length: 19 residues. Germline lookup yields CDR1 LNHNV and CDR2 YYDKDF (reference sequence).